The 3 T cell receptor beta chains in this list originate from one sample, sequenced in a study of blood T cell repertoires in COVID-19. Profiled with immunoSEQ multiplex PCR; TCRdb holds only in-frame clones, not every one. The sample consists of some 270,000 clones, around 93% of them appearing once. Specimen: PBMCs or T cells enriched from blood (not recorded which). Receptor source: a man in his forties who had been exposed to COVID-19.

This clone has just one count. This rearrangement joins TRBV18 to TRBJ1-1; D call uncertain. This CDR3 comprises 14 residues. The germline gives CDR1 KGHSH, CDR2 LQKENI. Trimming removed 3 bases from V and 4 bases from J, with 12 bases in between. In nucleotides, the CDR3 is TGTGCCAGCTCACCCAGTATGGGCAGCACTGAAGCTTTCTTT. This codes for CASSPSMGSTEAFF.

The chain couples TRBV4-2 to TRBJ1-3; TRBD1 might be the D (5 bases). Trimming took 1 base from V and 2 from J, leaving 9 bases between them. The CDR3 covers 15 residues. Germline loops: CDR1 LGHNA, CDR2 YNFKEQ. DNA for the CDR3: TGTGCCAGCAGCCAAGTGGGGGGGACTGGAAACACCATATATTTT. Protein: CASSQVGGTGNTIYF.

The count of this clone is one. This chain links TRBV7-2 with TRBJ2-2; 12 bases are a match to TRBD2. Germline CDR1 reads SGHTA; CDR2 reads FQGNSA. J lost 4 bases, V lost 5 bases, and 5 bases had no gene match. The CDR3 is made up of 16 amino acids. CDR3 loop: CASSPTSGSITGELFF. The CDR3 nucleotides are TGTGCCAGCAGCCCGACTAGCGGGAGTATCACCGGGGAGCTGTTTTTT.